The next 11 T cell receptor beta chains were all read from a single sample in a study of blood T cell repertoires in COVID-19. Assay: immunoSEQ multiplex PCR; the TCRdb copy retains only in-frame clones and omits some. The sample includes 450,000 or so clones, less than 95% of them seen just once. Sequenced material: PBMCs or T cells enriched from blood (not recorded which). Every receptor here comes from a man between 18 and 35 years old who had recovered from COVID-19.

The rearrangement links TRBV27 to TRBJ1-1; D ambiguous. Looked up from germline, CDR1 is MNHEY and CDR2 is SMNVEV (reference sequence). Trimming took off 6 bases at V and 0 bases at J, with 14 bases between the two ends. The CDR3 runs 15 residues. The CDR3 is CASSPVRIMNTEAFF. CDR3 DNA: TGTGCCAGCAGCCCGGTGAGGATTATGAACACTGAAGCTTTCTTT.

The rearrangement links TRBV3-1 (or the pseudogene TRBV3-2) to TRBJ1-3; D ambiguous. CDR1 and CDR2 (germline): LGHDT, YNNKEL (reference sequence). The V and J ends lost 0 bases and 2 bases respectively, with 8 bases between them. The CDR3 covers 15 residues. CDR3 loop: CASSQDYRTGNTIYF. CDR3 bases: TGTGCCAGCAGCCAAGATTACAGAACTGGAAACACCATATATTTT.

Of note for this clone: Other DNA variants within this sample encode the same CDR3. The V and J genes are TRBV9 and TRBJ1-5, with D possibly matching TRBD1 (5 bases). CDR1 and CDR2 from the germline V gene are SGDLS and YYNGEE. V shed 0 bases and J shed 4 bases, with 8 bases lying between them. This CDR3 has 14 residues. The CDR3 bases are TGTGCCAGCAGCGTAGGGGGCTGGAATCAGCCCCAGCATTTT. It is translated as CASSVGGWNQPQHF.

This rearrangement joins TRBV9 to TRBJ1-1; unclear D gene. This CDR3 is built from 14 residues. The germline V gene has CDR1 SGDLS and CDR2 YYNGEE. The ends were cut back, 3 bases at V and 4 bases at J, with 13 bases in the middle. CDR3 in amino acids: CASSEELVPTEAFF. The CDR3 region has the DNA TGTGCCAGCAGCGAAGAGTTGGTGCCCACTGAAGCTTTCTTT.

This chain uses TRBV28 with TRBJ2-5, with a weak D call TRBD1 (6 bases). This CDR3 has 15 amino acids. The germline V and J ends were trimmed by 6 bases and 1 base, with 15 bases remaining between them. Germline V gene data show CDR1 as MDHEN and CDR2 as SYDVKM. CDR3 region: CASSYSTGPQETQYF. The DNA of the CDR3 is TGTGCCAGCAGCTACTCGACAGGCCCCCAAGAGACCCAGTACTTC.

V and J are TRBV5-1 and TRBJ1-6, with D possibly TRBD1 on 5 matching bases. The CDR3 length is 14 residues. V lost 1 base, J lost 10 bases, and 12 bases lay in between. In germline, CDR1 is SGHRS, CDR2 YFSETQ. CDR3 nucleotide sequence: TGCGCCAGCAGCTTGTCCAGGGTGGGGTCACCCCTCCACTTT. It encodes CASSLSRVGSPLHF.

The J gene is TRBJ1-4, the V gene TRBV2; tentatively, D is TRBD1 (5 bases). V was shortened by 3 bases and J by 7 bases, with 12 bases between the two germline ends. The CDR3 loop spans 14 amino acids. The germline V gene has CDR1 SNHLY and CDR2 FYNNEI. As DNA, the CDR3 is TGTGCCAGCAGTGAGGGGGAGGCCCCTGAAAAACTGTTTTTT. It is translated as CASSEGEAPEKLFF.

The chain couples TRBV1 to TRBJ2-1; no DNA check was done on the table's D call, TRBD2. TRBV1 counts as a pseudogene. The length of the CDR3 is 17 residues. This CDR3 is CTSSGHPGTPANNEQFF. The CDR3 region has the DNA TGCACCAGCAGCGGCCATCCGGGGACTCCCGCCAACAATGAGCAGTTCTTC.

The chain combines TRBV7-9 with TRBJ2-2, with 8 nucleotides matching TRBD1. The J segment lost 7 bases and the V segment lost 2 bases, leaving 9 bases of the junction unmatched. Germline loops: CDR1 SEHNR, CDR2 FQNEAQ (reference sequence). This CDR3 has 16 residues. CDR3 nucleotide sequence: TGTGCCAGCAGCTTACAGTTCCAGGGGGCGGTCGGGGAGCTGTTTTTT. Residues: CASSLQFQGAVGELFF.

CDR3 nucleotides: TGTGCCAGCAGTTACCGGGACAGTTATGGCTACACCTTC. It specifies CASSYRDSYGYTF. The chain has TRBV12-3 or TRBV12-4 and TRBJ1-2; 7 bases are a match to TRBD1. Trimming removed 4 bases from V and 5 bases from J; junction bases left unmatched: 4. The CDR3 extends over 13 amino acids.

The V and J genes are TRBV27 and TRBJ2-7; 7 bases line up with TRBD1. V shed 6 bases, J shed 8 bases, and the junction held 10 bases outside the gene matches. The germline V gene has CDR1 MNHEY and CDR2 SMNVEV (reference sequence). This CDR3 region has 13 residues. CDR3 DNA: TGTGCCAGCAGATACAACCGGGACAGTCAGCAGTACTTC. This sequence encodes CASRYNRDSQQYF.